These 11 T cell receptor beta chains share one sample of origin, sequenced in a study of blood T cells in healthy people across ages. For the second PCR, which ran for roughly 6 to 12 cycles, a sample-barcoded 5' primer and a J-beta primer mix were used. TCRdb fed the 5' RACE reads into MiXCR, producing one record per CDR3 protein. The table includes some 1.8 million distinct CDR3 sequences, about 39% detected once. The sequenced material came from blood. Receptors were obtained from a human donor in good health.

This clonotype was seen a few times. The chain has TRBV12-3 or TRBV12-4 and TRBJ2-3; possibly TRBD1 or TRBD2 for D (5 bases each). The CDR3 consists of 15 residues. Trimming left V 5 bases short and J 2 bases short, with 14 bases between. The CDR3 loop is CASSTLGRYTDTQYF. As DNA, the CDR3 is TGTGCCAGCAGTACCTTGGGACGGTACACAGATACGCAGTATTTT.

This clonotype was counted a few times. V gene TRBV5-1 combines with J gene TRBJ1-4; D perhaps matches TRBD1 (6 bases). The CDR3 has 14 amino acids. Trimming stripped 3 bases from V and 4 bases from J, with 10 bases between. Germline V gene sequence: CDR1 SGHRS, CDR2 YFSETQ. CDR3 DNA: TGCGCCAGCAGCTCCCCAGGGGATAATGAAAAACTGTTTTTT. Translating gives CASSSPGDNEKLFF.

The chain uses TRBV7-9 and TRBJ1-1; a possible D gene is TRBD1 (5 bases). The ends were cut back, 10 bases at V and 0 bases at J, with 15 bases in the middle. Germline assignment: CDR1 SEHNR and CDR2 FQNEAQ (reference sequence). This CDR3 contains 14 residues. The CDR3 loop is CANTPRVMNTEAFF. The CDR3 DNA reads TGTGCCAACACCCCCAGGGTAATGAACACTGAAGCTTTCTTT.

The chain combines TRBV20-1 with TRBJ2-7; TRBD2 is a possible D gene (6 bases). Per the germline V gene, CDR1 is DFQATT and CDR2 is SNEGSKA (reference sequence). There are 14 residues in the CDR3. Trimming cost V 3 bases and J 4 bases, with 16 bases left between them. The CDR3 sequence is CSARTLEGYYEQYF. DNA for the CDR3: TGCAGTGCTAGGACCCTGGAGGGATATTACGAGCAGTACTTC.

This clonotype was seen only a few times. The chain carries TRBV7-9 and TRBJ1-1; a possible D gene is TRBD1 (6 bases). The CDR3 sequence is 16 residues long. The germline gives CDR1 SEHNR, CDR2 FQNEAQ (reference sequence). V dropped 5 bases and J dropped 3 bases, with 19 bases sitting between them. The CDR3 nucleotides are TGTGCCAGCAGCCCGGGGGCCGGACGGGGGGACACTGAAGCTTTCTTT. This translates into CASSPGAGRGDTEAFF.

This clonotype has more than one count but fewer than ten. The genes are TRBV6-5 and TRBJ2-1; 7 bases are shared with TRBD2. Germline V gene lookup returns CDR1 MNHEY and CDR2 SVGAGI. The CDR3 totals 15 residues. V was pared by 1 base and J by 9 bases, with 9 bases of the junction left unmatched. For the CDR3, the DNA is TGTGCCAGCAGTTACTTAACCGGGGGGATGGGTGAGCAGTTCTTC. It specifies CASSYLTGGMGEQFF.

This chain joins TRBV7-2 and TRBJ2-5; D possibly corresponds to TRBD2 (7 bases). V lost 5 bases and J lost 0, with 13 bases in between. From germline, CDR1 is SGHTA and CDR2 FQGNSA. The CDR3 sequence is 15 residues long. The CDR3 DNA follows: TGTGCCAGCAGCGCTAGGGGGGGTTACCAAGAGACCCAGTACTTC. Its protein is CASSARGGYQETQYF.

Only a few counts were recorded for this clonotype. The chain recombines TRBV5-1 with TRBJ2-5; 9 nucleotides match TRBD1. The CDR3 runs 14 residues. Germline V gives CDR1 SGHRS, CDR2 YFSETQ. Trimming at V came to 4 bases and at J to 3 bases, leaving 4 bases not matched to a gene. CDR3 sequence: CASSIWTGEETQYF. The CDR3 region has the DNA TGCGCCAGCAGCATCTGGACAGGGGAAGAGACCCAGTACTTC.

Regarding this clonotype: A junction boundary mismatches the germline segment, possibly from a read error. CDR3: CTSRDRDWGHGYTF. DNA for the CDR3: TGTACCAGCAGGGACAGGGACTGGGGGCACGGCTACACCTTC. The chain couples TRBV12-3 or TRBV12-4 to TRBJ1-2, with 9 positions matching TRBD1. The CDR3 is 14 residues long.

The chain links TRBV4-1 to TRBJ1-3; D ambiguous. The germline V and J ends were trimmed by 4 bases and 0 bases, with 13 bases remaining between them. The CDR3 is 16 residues long. The germline V gene has CDR1 MGHRA and CDR2 YSYEKL. CDR3 residues: CASSPSRFSSGNTIYF. The CDR3 DNA sequence: TGCGCCAGCAGCCCCAGCCGGTTCAGCTCTGGAAACACCATATATTTT.

The V gene is TRBV6-5, the J gene TRBJ1-4, with D unclear. The CDR3 runs to 15 residues. Germline V gene sequence: CDR1 MNHEY, CDR2 SVGAGI. V lost 5 bases and J 7 bases, leaving 17 bases between the germline ends. DNA for the CDR3: TGTGCCAGCAGTCCCAGAAGCTTGGGAGGTGAAAAACTGTTTTTT. This encodes CASSPRSLGGEKLFF.